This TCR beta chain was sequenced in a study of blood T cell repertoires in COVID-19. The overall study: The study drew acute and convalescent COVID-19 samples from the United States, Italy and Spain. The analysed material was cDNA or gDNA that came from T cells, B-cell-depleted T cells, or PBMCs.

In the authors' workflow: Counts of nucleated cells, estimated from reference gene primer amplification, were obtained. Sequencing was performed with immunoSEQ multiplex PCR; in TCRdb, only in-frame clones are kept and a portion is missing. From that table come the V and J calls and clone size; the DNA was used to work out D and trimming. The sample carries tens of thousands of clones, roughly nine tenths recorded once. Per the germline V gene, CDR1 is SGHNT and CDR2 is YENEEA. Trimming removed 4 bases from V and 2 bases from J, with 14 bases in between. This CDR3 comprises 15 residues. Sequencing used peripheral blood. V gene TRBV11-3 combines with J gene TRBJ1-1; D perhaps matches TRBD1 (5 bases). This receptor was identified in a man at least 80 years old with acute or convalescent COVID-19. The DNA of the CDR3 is TGTGCCAGCAGCTCTGGCGCAGGGTCCAACACTGAAGCTTTCTTT. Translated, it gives CASSSGAGSNTEAFF.